Listed below are T cell receptor beta chains from one sample, sequenced in a study of T cell responses to AZD1222 COVID-19 vaccine. TCRdb's table, derived via immunoSEQ multiplex PCR, lists solely in-frame clones and lacks some. The sample includes roughly 200,000 clones, 85% to 95% of them seen just once. The source was peripheral blood, collected 28 days after the second dose of the MenACWY control vaccine. Every receptor here comes from an adult who received the MenACWY meningococcal vaccine as a control. Each CDR3 is given with its conserved first and last residue. The D gene is left open where the match is weak. The size of a clone is reported for some rows only, either as once, few or many, or as a class for expanded clones.

TRBJ1-1 | TRBV4-1 | - | - | CASCRDVLNTEAFF | TGCGCCAGCTGCCGTGACGTATTGAACACTGAAGCTTTCTTT
TRBJ2-2 | TRBV3-1/TRBV3-2 | TRBD1 | once | CASSLTGGRGTGELFF | TGTGCCAGCAGCCTTACAGGGGGGCGCGGCACCGGGGAGCTGTTTTTT
TRBJ2-5 | TRBV7-9 | - | few | CASSVYRDGKNRTQYF | TGTGCCAGCAGCGTATACCGGGACGGAAAGAATAGGACCCAGTACTTC
TRBJ1-5 | TRBV2 | - | - | CASSVAARGNQPQHF | TGTGCCAGCAGTGTGGCGGCACGAGGCAATCAGCCCCAGCATTTT
TRBJ2-1 | TRBV3-1/TRBV3-2 | - | - | CASSQGGTGQFF | TGTGCCAGCAGCCAAGGGGGGACGGGACAGTTCTTC
TRBJ1-2 | TRBV25-1 | - | - | CAGSDRHGDGYTF | TGTGCCGGTTCAGACAGGCACGGGGATGGCTACACCTTC
TRBJ1-2 | TRBV2 | - | - | CASSAGTSGPYGYTF | TGTGCCAGCAGTGCCGGGACCTCAGGACCCTATGGCTACACCTTC
TRBJ1-1 | TRBV6-5 | TRBD1 | - | CASSTDRGRNTEAFF | TGTGCCAGCAGTACCGACAGGGGAAGGAACACTGAAGCTTTCTTT
TRBJ1-2 | TRBV10-2 | - | - | CASKPRETGGYGYTF | TGCGCCAGCAAGCCCCGGGAGACCGGAGGCTATGGCTACACCTTC
TRBJ1-2 | TRBV28 | - | - | CASISGGRPFLYGYTF | TGTGCCAGCATCTCTGGGGGCAGGCCCTTTCTCTATGGCTACACCTTC
TRBJ2-4 | TRBV5-4 | TRBD1 | once | CASSLGQGAAKNIQYF | TGTGCCAGCAGCTTAGGACAGGGGGCGGCCAAAAACATTCAGTACTTC
TRBJ1-1 | TRBV7-8 | - | - | CASSLGAGPMNTEAFF | TGTGCCAGCAGCTTGGGGGCAGGGCCAATGAACACTGAAGCTTTCTTT
TRBJ2-1 | TRBV5-4 | TRBD2 | once | CASSRTSGGFNEQFF | TGTGCCAGCAGCCGGACTAGCGGGGGGTTCAATGAGCAGTTCTTC